Below are 18 T cell receptor beta chains sequenced from a single sample in a study of cytomegalovirus exposure and HLA in healthy donors. A multiplex PCR was run with 60 Vbeta primers and 13 Jbeta primers. TCRdb keeps only in-frame clones here, not all; method: immunoSEQ multiplex PCR. The sample lists 190,000 or so clones, more than 75% occurring once. The sample taken for sequencing was PBMCs. These receptors all stem from a woman between 45 and 65 years old in good health and CMV-seropositive.

The chain has TRBV10-3 and TRBJ1-1; maybe TRBD1 (6 bases). Between the trimmed V and J ends, which lost 2 bases and 8 bases, there was a span of 24 bases. This CDR3 comprises 17 residues. CDR1 is ENHRY and CDR2 is SYGVKD in the germline V gene. CDR3 DNA sequence: TGTGCCATCAGTGAGCGAGGCCAAGTGACAGGTCATGTGGAAGCTTTCTTT. It specifies CAISERGQVTGHVEAFF.

The gene calls are TRBV27 and TRBJ1-2; TRBD1 agrees at 10 bases. Germline CDR1 and CDR2: MNHEY and SMNVEV (reference sequence). V lost 0 bases, J lost 0 bases, and 7 bases stayed unmatched. The CDR3 runs 18 residues. Here the CDR3 DNA reads TGTGCCAGCAGTTTATCGCCGGGACAGGGGATCCCTAACTATGGCTACACCTTC. Encoded protein: CASSLSPGQGIPNYGYTF.

This chain joins TRBV7-2 and TRBJ1-1; tentative D call: TRBD1 (5 bases). The CDR3 contains 15 residues. Germline V gives CDR1 SGHTA, CDR2 FQGNSA. Trimming shortened V by 4 bases and J by 4 bases, and 16 bases separated the two germline ends. Written as DNA, the CDR3 is TGTGCCAGCAGCTCCTCCGGGGGGAAGGCCACTGAAGCTTTCTTT. Amino acid sequence: CASSSSGGKATEAFF.

Concerning this clone itself: Relative to the germline gene, one junction end is altered; a read error may explain this. The chain couples TRBV7-9 to TRBJ2-1, with D possibly TRBD2 on 5 matching bases. This CDR3 comprises 14 residues. CDR1 is SEHNR, CDR2 FQNEAQ, per germline (reference sequence). The CDR3 spells CSSSLRDRGNEQFF. The CDR3 region has the DNA TGTTCCAGCAGCTTGAGGGATCGAGGGAATGAGCAGTTCTTC.

The chain is built from TRBV5-1 and TRBJ2-2; D possibly corresponds to TRBD2 (5 bases). Trimming left V 6 bases short and J 5 bases short, with 14 bases between. Per the germline V gene, CDR1 is SGHRS and CDR2 is YFSETQ. This CDR3 has 14 residues. CDR3: CASKWGDGTGELFF. CDR3 in DNA: TGCGCCAGCAAATGGGGAGATGGGACCGGGGAGCTGTTTTTT.

This rearrangement joins TRBV6-5 to TRBJ2-1; 9 nucleotides align to TRBD2. The CDR3 consists of 15 residues. Germline loops: CDR1 MNHEY, CDR2 SVGAGI. V trimming: 6 bases; J trimming: 4 bases; junction bases outside the gene matches: 7. Here the CDR3 DNA reads TGTGCCAGCAGCCTTACTAGCGGGTCGTACAATGAGCAGTTCTTC. Translating gives CASSLTSGSYNEQFF.

Worth noting for this clone: The junction departs from the called germline gene at one end, perhaps through a read error. This rearrangement joins TRBV4-1 to TRBJ2-4; 10 bases fit TRBD2. Germline values: CDR1 MGHRA, CDR2 YSYEKL. There are 16 residues in the CDR3. DNA of the CDR3: TGCGCCAGCAGCCAAGCGCTAGCGGGAGCCAAAAACAGTCAGTACTTC. It specifies CASSQALAGAKNSQYF.

V gene TRBV5-4 combines with J gene TRBJ1-1; tentative D call: TRBD1 (6 bases). V dropped 5 bases and J dropped 7 bases, with 18 bases sitting between them. Germline values: CDR1 SGHNT, CDR2 YYREEE (reference sequence). This CDR3 has 14 residues. DNA of the CDR3: TGTGCCAGCAGATATAGGCAGGGGTCGGTTGAAGCTTTCTTT. Translating gives CASRYRQGSVEAFF. Combining the CDR3 with reference TRBV5-4 and TRBJ1-1 gives the whole variable domain ETGVTQSPTHLIKTRGQQVTLRCSSQSGHNTVSWYQQALGQGPQFIFQYYREEENGRGNFPPRFSGLQFPNYSSELNVNALELDDSALYLCASRYRQGSVEAFFGQGTRLTVV.

The chain employs TRBV29-1 and TRBJ2-5, with TRBD2 matching over 9 bases. The J call is uncertain, as TRBJ2-7 better fits the DNA end. The CDR3 runs to 15 residues. Germline V gene lookup returns CDR1 SQVTM and CDR2 ANQGSEA. In nucleotides, the CDR3 is TGCAGCGTTGAAGACCCTAGCGGGACCTCCTACGAGCAGTACTTC. Encoded protein: CSVEDPSGTSYEQYF.

J is TRBJ2-5 and V is TRBV5-4, with unresolved D. The end of the DNA is better explained by TRBJ2-7, so the J call may be wrong. CDR1 is SGHNT and CDR2 is YYREEE in the germline V gene (reference sequence). This CDR3 is built from 14 residues. The CDR3 spells CASSLGLPSYEQYF. Here the CDR3 DNA reads TGTGCCAGCAGCTTGGGTCTTCCATCGTACGAGCAGTACTTC.

The gene calls are TRBV2 and TRBJ2-4, with 9 bases identical to TRBD2. V lost 2 bases, J lost 8 bases, and 10 bases stayed unmatched. This CDR3 contains 16 residues. Germline lookup yields CDR1 SNHLY and CDR2 FYNNEI. DNA of the CDR3: TGTGCCAGCAGTGAATTACCTAGCGGGAATCAGGACATTCAGTACTTC. This codes for CASSELPSGNQDIQYF.

The rearrangement joins TRBV6-5 to TRBJ2-7; D is unresolved. Trimming left V 6 bases short and J 6 bases short, with 12 bases between. The CDR3 runs 12 residues. Germline V gene lookup returns CDR1 MNHEY and CDR2 SVGAGI. The CDR3 here is CASSRSRGEQYF. The CDR3 nucleotides read TGTGCCAGCAGCCGATCTAGAGGCGAGCAGTACTTC.

This chain links TRBV5-1 with TRBJ2-2; 8 nucleotides line up with TRBD1. The junction had 5 bases not matched to a gene; V was cut back by 3 bases and J by 1 base. CDR1 is SGHRS and CDR2 is YFSETQ in the germline V gene. The CDR3 runs 16 residues. DNA of the CDR3: TGCGCCAGCAGCTCGGACACAGGGGGGAACACCGGGGAGCTGTTTTTT. Its translation is CASSSDTGGNTGELFF.

V and J are TRBV5-1 and TRBJ1-2; D possibly corresponds to TRBD1 (6 bases). Germline-derived CDR1 and CDR2 are SGHRS and YFSETQ. CDR3 length: 14 amino acids. Trimming took 4 bases from V and 1 from J, leaving 11 bases between them. The CDR3 region is CASSPGALNYGYTF. The CDR3 DNA follows: TGCGCCAGCAGCCCAGGGGCTCTTAACTATGGCTACACCTTC. Combining the CDR3 with reference TRBV5-1 and TRBJ1-2 gives the whole variable domain KAGVTQTPRYLIKTRGQQVTLSCSPISGHRSVSWYQQTPGQGLQFLFEYFSETQRNKGNFPGRFSGRQFSNSRSEMNVSTLELGDSALYLCASSPGALNYGYTFGSGTRLTVV.

This rearrangement joins TRBV28 to TRBJ1-2; maybe TRBD1 (6 bases). The CDR3 extends over 12 amino acids. Germline V gene sequence: CDR1 MDHEN, CDR2 SYDVKM. V was pared by 6 bases and J by 4 bases, with 9 bases between. For the CDR3, the DNA is TGTGCCAGCAGCGCAGGGGTCTATGGCTACACCTTC. Translation gives CASSAGVYGYTF.

This clone was observed a handful of times. The identical CDR3 is also encoded by other nucleotide sequences in the sample. The CDR3 reads CASSRNTGELFF. CDR3 sequence (DNA): TGTGCCAGCAGTCGTAACACCGGGGAGCTGTTTTTT. The chain combines TRBV27 with TRBJ2-2; D unclear. The germline gives CDR1 MNHEY, CDR2 SMNVEV (reference sequence). This CDR3 comprises 12 residues. Deletions cut 5 bases from V and 2 bases from J, with 3 bases between.

The CDR3: CAISGGQESYEQYF. The CDR3 region has the DNA TGTGCCATCAGCGGTGGACAGGAGTCCTACGAGCAGTACTTC. The V gene is TRBV10-3, the J gene TRBJ2-7; 7 nucleotides align to TRBD1. CDR1 is ENHRY and CDR2 is SYGVKD in the germline V gene. This CDR3 region has 14 residues. V gave up 6 bases and J gave up 1 base; unmatched junction bases: 6.

The rearrangement uses TRBV4-1 and TRBJ1-1, with 9 positions matching TRBD1. The ends lost 4 bases at V and 1 base at J; junction bases unmatched: 4. Germline V gene lookup returns CDR1 MGHRA and CDR2 YSYEKL. The CDR3 is made up of 15 amino acids. The CDR3 DNA reads as TGCGCCAGCAGCCTACGGGACAGGGAGAACACTGAAGCTTTCTTT. Protein product: CASSLRDRENTEAFF.